The T cell receptor (beta chain) described here comes from a study of molecular identifiers for immune sequencing clone quantification listed by TCRdb under 2018. In terms of the full investigation: For a replicate experiment, RNA from roughly 21,000 or 96,000 naive CD8 T cells was divided into five aliquots, of which four were sequenced. This methods study used CD8 T cells to benchmark TCR RNA copy counting and molecular-identifier clustering-based TCR repertoire sequencing (MIDCIRS).

A few counts support this clonotype. Its binding antigen is unknown. No base-level quality is on record; no much larger clone is a single base apart. Sequences SGHDT (CDR1) and YYEEEE (CDR2) are obtained from the germline V gene. The junction carries 6 bases between V and J, which are trimmed by 0 bases and 0 bases respectively. From its cysteine to its phenylalanine, the CDR3 spans 14 amino acids. Only CDR3 DNA remains: 42 bases, in frame from the first base. Libraries of naive CD8 T cells were built from anywhere between about 19,000 and 1,000,000 sorted cells, with 10%, 30% or 50% of the purified RNA used. Naive CD8 T cells, defined as CD8+CD4-CCR7+CD45RA+, were FACS-sorted into RLT Plus buffer on a BD FACSAria II. To test detection sensitivity, Jurkat RNA equivalent to ten TCR copies was spiked into samples of about 20,000-1,100,000 naive CD8 T cells. Enrichment of CD8 T cells was performed with RosetteSep CD8+ T Cell Enrichment Cocktail and Ficoll-Paque, after which ACK red cell lysis was carried out.

General study outcomes and caveats: Spiked-in Jurkat TCR RNA (10 copies' worth), which is not part of the donor repertoire, was contained in the naive libraries. Modeling indicated roughly 3.2 TCR RNA copies recovered per cell, compared with 7.5 to 10 by digital PCR, which implies a capture efficiency of approximately 30%. Even against a background of roughly 1 million naive CD8 T cells, spiked-in Jurkat TCR RNA amounting to a single cell's worth was reported to be detectable. When barcode sub-clustering was left out, chimeric consensus sequences inflated TCR diversity, with chimeras reaching as high as 47%. In CMV-specific effector cells, clones with more than 20 RNA copies accounted for over 97% of molecules, whereas in naive cells such clones accounted for under 1%. Highly expanded clone sizes could be underestimated if identical TCR molecules share a barcode.

Libraries were made using PCR. The listed sequencing device is Illumina HiSeq 4000. Preparation of bulk TCR libraries followed a previously described approach, with the TCR primers listed in Table S5. Total RNA was purified with the Qiagen AllPrep DNA/RNA kit. Reads from multiple sequencing runs of the same library were pooled before analysis. Per the source publication's procedure: Reads were retained only if an exact TCR constant sequence was present, and the retained reads were trimmed to 150 nt and grouped according to their 12-nt molecular barcodes. Reads within each barcode group were sub-clustered using a 15% Levenshtein threshold, and quality-weighted consensus sequences were constructed for each RNA molecule. Non-functional sequences were discarded, and so were lower-count sequences lying one edit away from another sequence. On the basis of fitting two negative binomial distributions, barcode sub-clusters with fewer than 20% of the maximum read count were discarded. The public reads were reanalyzed by TCRdb: fastp trimming at Q25, MiXCR alignment, in-frame beta chains only. Entries are consolidated by CDR3 protein sequence, retaining the most common genes and DNA. The V and J calls reflect TCRdb's pipeline rather than the authors' work. The sample table contains 62,000 or so distinct CDR3 sequences; only one count was recorded for 15% to 20% of them. The ten largest clones take up about 1.5% of the sample.

The V and J segments used are TRBV5-6 and TRBJ2-5, with no reliable assignment of the D segment. The TCR sequence derives from a human donor in good health. Some libraries in this study had Jurkat cell RNA spiked in. Input material: naive CD8+ T cells from blood, with Jurkat cell RNA spiked in. According to the study, the label for this sample's cell subset or site signals: FACS-sorted CD8+CD4-CCR7+CD45RA+ naive T cells. Read as DNA, the sequence is TGTGCCAGCAGCTTGGTTGCCGACCAAGAGACCCAGTACTTC. It specifies CASSLVADQETQYF.